A selection of T cell receptor beta chains follows, all from one sample in a study of naive and memory T cell subsets. TCRdb analysed the UMI-ligation and nested PCR reads with MiXCR anew, one entry per CDR3 protein. The sample has 70,000 to 95,000 distinct CDR3 sequences, 7% seen once. Material: central memory CD4+ T cells from blood. The receptors derive from a human donor in good health. The CDR3 runs from the conserved cysteine through the conserved F or W. Fields, in order: D gene, J gene, clone size, V gene, CDR3 protein, CDR3 DNA. A D gene is named only where the DNA matches it firmly. Size tells how often a clone was seen (once, few, many) or the class of an expanded clone, and some rows leave it out.

D gene: TRBD2
J gene: TRBJ2-7
clone size: NA
V gene: TRBV6-2/TRBV6-3
CDR3 protein: CASSYSNSWEGYEQYF
CDR3 DNA: TGTGCCAGCAGTTACTCGAATTCGTGGGAGGGCTACGAGCAGTACTTC

D gene: NA
J gene: TRBJ2-7
clone size: many
V gene: TRBV28
CDR3 protein: CASSELGARGSGYF
CDR3 DNA: TGTGCCAGCAGTGAGCTTGGGGCGCGTGGCAGTGGGTACTTC

D gene: NA
J gene: TRBJ1-3
clone size: many
V gene: TRBV30
CDR3 protein: CAWSVLSSGNTIYF
CDR3 DNA: TGTGCCTGGAGTGTACTTAGCTCTGGAAACACCATATATTTT

D gene: TRBD1
J gene: TRBJ2-2
clone size: few
V gene: TRBV7-9
CDR3 protein: CASRPGTGNTGELFF
CDR3 DNA: TGTGCCAGCAGACCCGGGACAGGGAACACCGGGGAGCTGTTTTTT

D gene: NA
J gene: TRBJ2-7
clone size: many
V gene: TRBV12-3/TRBV12-4
CDR3 protein: CASSLSGVTGQYF
CDR3 DNA: TGTGCCAGCAGTTTATCCGGCGTAACCGGGCAGTACTTC

D gene: NA
J gene: TRBJ2-7
clone size: few
V gene: TRBV6-6
CDR3 protein: CASTLVRGVFPSYEQYF
CDR3 DNA: TGTGCCAGCACCCTCGTAAGGGGCGTTTTCCCGAGCTACGAGCAGTACTTC

D gene: NA
J gene: TRBJ1-2
clone size: many
V gene: TRBV28
CDR3 protein: CASSLGMRGYTF
CDR3 DNA: TGTGCCAGCAGTTTGGGTATGAGAGGCTACACCTTC

D gene: NA
J gene: TRBJ1-1
clone size: many
V gene: TRBV10-3
CDR3 protein: CAISESQNLNTEAFF
CDR3 DNA: TGTGCCATCAGTGAGTCACAGAATCTGAACACTGAAGCTTTCTTT

D gene: TRBD1
J gene: TRBJ1-6
clone size: NA
V gene: TRBV2
CDR3 protein: CASRKQGSSYNSPLHF
CDR3 DNA: TGTGCCAGCAGAAAACAGGGGAGCTCCTATAATTCACCCCTCCACTTT

D gene: TRBD1
J gene: TRBJ1-2
clone size: few
V gene: TRBV6-4
CDR3 protein: CASRLDRGGYGYTF
CDR3 DNA: TGTGCCAGCAGGCTCGACAGGGGAGGCTATGGCTACACCTTC

D gene: NA
J gene: TRBJ1-1
clone size: many
V gene: TRBV7-9
CDR3 protein: CASSLSITSAFF
CDR3 DNA: TGTGCCAGCAGCTTATCGATCACTTCGGCTTTCTTT

D gene: NA
J gene: TRBJ1-1
clone size: many
V gene: TRBV7-9
CDR3 protein: CAGVPVPNTEAFF
CDR3 DNA: TGTGCCGGTGTGCCGGTGCCGAACACTGAAGCTTTCTTT

D gene: NA
J gene: TRBJ2-3
clone size: NA
V gene: TRBV7-8
CDR3 protein: CASSITGGLTDTQYF
CDR3 DNA: TGTGCCAGCAGCATTACCGGGGGACTCACAGATACGCAGTATTTT

D gene: NA
J gene: TRBJ2-1
clone size: many
V gene: TRBV7-9
CDR3 protein: CASSPVGRPTYNEQFF
CDR3 DNA: TGTGCCAGCAGCCCGGTGGGCCGGCCTACCTACAATGAGCAGTTCTTC

D gene: NA
J gene: TRBJ1-6
clone size: many
V gene: TRBV7-2
CDR3 protein: CASSLAYGAGPSRSPLHF
CDR3 DNA: TGTGCCAGCAGCTTAGCGTATGGTGCGGGGCCCAGTAGGTCACCCCTCCACTTT

D gene: NA
J gene: TRBJ2-7
clone size: many
V gene: TRBV6-1
CDR3 protein: CASSEGVVYEQYF
CDR3 DNA: TGTGCCAGCAGTGAAGGCGTGGTCTACGAGCAGTACTTC

D gene: NA
J gene: TRBJ1-5
clone size: few
V gene: TRBV19
CDR3 protein: CASSTYKGTGDQPQHF
CDR3 DNA: TGTGCCAGTAGTACTTATAAGGGGACGGGGGACCAGCCCCAGCATTTT

D gene: NA
J gene: TRBJ2-3
clone size: many
V gene: TRBV7-2
CDR3 protein: CDSSPGRGADTQYF
CDR3 DNA: TGTGACAGCAGCCCGGGCCGGGGGGCGGATACGCAGTATTTT

D gene: TRBD1
J gene: TRBJ2-1
clone size: few
V gene: TRBV7-2
CDR3 protein: CASSPNKQGLGEQFF
CDR3 DNA: TGTGCCAGCAGCCCGAATAAACAGGGGTTGGGTGAGCAGTTCTTC

D gene: NA
J gene: TRBJ1-1
clone size: many
V gene: TRBV3-1
CDR3 protein: CASNSVGTEAFF
CDR3 DNA: TGTGCCAGCAACTCCGTTGGCACTGAAGCTTTCTTT

D gene: TRBD2
J gene: TRBJ2-1
clone size: many
V gene: TRBV20-1
CDR3 protein: CSVWGGYNEQFF
CDR3 DNA: TGCAGTGTATGGGGGGGGTACAATGAGCAGTTCTTC

D gene: NA
J gene: TRBJ1-6
clone size: many
V gene: TRBV2
CDR3 protein: CASSYDSPLHF
CDR3 DNA: TGTGCCAGCAGTTATGATTCACCCCTCCACTTT